This TCR beta chain was found in a study of T-cell reconstitution after alpha-beta-depleted transplantation in children. The V end was cut by 6 bases, the J end by 4 bases, with 13 bases between. This CDR3 is built from 14 residues. Unique molecular identifiers were incorporated into the prepared TCRbeta library. TCRdb reprocessed the PCR reads via MiXCR and lists one record per CDR3 protein. Among 170,000 or so distinct CDR3 sequences listed, around 7% were seen once. This clonotype showed up many times. This material consisted of PBMCs from the stem cell graft donor, taken from the stem cell graft. This chain uses TRBV12-3 or TRBV12-4 with TRBJ1-5; D remains unclear. This clonotype originated in a human donor who donated a stem cell graft to a child with Wiskott-Aldrich syndrome. CDR3 coding DNA: TGTGCCAGCAGCCTCCTGGGTGTTAATCAGCCCCAGCATTTT. This sequence encodes CASSLLGVNQPQHF.